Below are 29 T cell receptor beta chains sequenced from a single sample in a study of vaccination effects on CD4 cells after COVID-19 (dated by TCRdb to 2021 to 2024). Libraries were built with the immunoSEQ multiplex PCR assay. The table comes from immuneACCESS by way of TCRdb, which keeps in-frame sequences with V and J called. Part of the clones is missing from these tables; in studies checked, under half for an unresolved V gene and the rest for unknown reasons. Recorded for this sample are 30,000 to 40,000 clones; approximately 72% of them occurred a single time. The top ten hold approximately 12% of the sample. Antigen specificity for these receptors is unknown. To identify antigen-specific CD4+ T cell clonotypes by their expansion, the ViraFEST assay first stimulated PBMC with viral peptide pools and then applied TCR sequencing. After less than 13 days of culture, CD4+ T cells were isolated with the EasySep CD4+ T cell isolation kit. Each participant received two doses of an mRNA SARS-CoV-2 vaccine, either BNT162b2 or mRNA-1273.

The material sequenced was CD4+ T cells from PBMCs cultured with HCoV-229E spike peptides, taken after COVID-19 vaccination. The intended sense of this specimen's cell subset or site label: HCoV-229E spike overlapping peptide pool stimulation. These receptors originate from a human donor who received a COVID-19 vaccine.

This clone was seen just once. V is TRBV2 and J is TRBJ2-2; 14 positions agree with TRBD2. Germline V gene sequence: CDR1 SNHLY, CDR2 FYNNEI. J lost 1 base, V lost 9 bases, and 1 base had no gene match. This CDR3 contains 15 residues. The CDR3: CARGTSGGNTGELFF. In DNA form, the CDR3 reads TGTGCCAGAGGGACTAGCGGGGGGAACACCGGGGAGCTGTTTTTT.

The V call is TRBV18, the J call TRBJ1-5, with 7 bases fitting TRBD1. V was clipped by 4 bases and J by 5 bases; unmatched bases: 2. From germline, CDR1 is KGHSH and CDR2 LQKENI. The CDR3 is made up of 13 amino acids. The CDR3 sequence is CASSRQGDQPQHF. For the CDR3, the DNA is TGTGCCAGCTCACGACAGGGAGATCAGCCCCAGCATTTT. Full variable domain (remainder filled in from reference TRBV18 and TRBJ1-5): NAGVMQNPRHLVRRRGQEARLRCSPMKGHSHVYWYRQLPEEGLKFMVYLQKENIIDESGMPKERFSAEFPKEGPSILRIQQVVRGDSAAYFCASSRQGDQPQHFGDGTRLSIL.

CDR3 protein: CASTLALNTEAFF. The CDR3 nucleotides are TGTGCCAGCACCCTAGCCCTGAACACTGAAGCTTTCTTT. This rearrangement joins TRBV6-5 to TRBJ1-1, with D unresolved. The V end lost 7 bases, the J end lost 0 bases, and 9 bases lay between the germline ends. The CDR3 has 13 amino acids. CDR1 and CDR2 from the germline V gene are MNHEY and SVGAGI.

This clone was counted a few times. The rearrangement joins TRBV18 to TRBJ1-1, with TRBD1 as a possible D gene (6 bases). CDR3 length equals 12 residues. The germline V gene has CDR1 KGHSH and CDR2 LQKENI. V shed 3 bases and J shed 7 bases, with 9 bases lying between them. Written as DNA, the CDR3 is TGTGCCAGCTCACCTACAGGGATTGAAGCTTTCTTT. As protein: CASSPTGIEAFF.

The CDR3 coding sequence is TGTGCCAGCAGCTTAGGACAGATTTTGGGAGAGACCCAGTACTTC. This translates into CASSLGQILGETQYF. This chain joins TRBV5-8 and TRBJ2-5, with a possible D match to TRBD1 (6 bases). The CDR3 runs 15 residues. V lost 2 bases to trimming and J lost 4 bases, with 15 bases between them. Germline loops: CDR1 SGHTS, CDR2 YDEGEE.

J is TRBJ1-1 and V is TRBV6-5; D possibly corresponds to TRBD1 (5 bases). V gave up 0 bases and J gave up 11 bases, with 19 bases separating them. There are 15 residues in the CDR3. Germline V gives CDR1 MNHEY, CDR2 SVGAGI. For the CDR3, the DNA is TGTGCCAGCAGTTACTCCGGGACGGGCCCTGTCGCGGCTTTCTTT. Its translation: CASSYSGTGPVAAFF.

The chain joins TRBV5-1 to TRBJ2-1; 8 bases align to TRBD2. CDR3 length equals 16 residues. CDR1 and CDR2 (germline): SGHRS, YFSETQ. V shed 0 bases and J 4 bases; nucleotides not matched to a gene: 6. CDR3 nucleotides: TGCGCCAGCAGCTTGGCGAGCGGGAGCGGTTACAATGAGCAGTTCTTC. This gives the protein CASSLASGSGYNEQFF. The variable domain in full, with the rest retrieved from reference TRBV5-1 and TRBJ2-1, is KAGVTQTPRYLIKTRGQQVTLSCSPISGHRSVSWYQQTPGQGLQFLFEYFSETQRNKGNFPGRFSGRQFSNSRSEMNVSTLELGDSALYLCASSLASGSGYNEQFFGPGTRLTVL.

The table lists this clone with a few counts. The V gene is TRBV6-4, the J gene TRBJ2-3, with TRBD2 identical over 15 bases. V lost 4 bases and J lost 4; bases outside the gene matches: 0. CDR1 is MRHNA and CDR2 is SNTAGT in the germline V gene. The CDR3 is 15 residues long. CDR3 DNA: TGTGCCAGCAGTGGGACTAGCGGGGGGGCAGATACGCAGTATTTT. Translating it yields CASSGTSGGADTQYF.

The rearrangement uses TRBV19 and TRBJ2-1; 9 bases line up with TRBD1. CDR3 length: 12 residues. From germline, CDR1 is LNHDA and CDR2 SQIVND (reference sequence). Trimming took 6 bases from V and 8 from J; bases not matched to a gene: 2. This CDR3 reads CASRGTGYEQFF. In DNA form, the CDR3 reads TGTGCCAGTAGGGGGACAGGGTATGAGCAGTTCTTC.

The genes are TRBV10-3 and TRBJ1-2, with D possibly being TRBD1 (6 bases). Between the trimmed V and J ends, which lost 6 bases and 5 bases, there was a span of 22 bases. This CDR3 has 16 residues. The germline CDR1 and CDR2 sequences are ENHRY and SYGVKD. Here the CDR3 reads CAIRPGSGVDGYGYTF. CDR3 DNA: TGTGCCATCAGACCCGGGTCAGGGGTGGATGGATATGGCTACACCTTC.

The CDR3 is CASSYDSNTEAFF. The CDR3 DNA sequence: TGTGCCAGCAGCTACGACAGTAACACTGAAGCTTTCTTT. This chain links TRBV5-4 with TRBJ1-1, with a possible D match to TRBD1 (5 bases). V was cut by 3 bases and J by 2 bases, with 8 bases left in between. The V gene's germline CDR1 is SGHNT and CDR2 YYREEE (reference sequence). CDR3 length: 13 residues.

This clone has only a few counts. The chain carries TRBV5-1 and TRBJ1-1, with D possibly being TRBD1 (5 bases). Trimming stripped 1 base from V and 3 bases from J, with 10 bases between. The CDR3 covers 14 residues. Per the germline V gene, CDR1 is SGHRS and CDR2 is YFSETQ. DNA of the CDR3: TGCGCCAGCAGCTTGTTGGGGGTCGACACTGAAGCTTTCTTT. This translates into CASSLLGVDTEAFF. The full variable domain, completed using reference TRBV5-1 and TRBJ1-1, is KAGVTQTPRYLIKTRGQQVTLSCSPISGHRSVSWYQQTPGQGLQFLFEYFSETQRNKGNFPGRFSGRQFSNSRSEMNVSTLELGDSALYLCASSLLGVDTEAFFGQGTRLTVV.

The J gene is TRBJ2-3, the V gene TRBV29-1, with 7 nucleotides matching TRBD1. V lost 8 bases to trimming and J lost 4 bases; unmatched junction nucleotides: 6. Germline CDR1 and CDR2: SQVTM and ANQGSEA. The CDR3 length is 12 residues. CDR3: CSLRQGADTQYF. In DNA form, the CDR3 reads TGCAGCTTACGACAGGGAGCAGATACGCAGTATTTT.

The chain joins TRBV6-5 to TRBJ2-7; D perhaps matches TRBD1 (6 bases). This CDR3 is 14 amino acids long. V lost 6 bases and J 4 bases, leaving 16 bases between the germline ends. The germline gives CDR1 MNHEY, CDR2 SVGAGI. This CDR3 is CASSGTGFGYEQYF. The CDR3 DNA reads TGTGCCAGCAGCGGAACAGGGTTTGGTTACGAGCAGTACTTC.

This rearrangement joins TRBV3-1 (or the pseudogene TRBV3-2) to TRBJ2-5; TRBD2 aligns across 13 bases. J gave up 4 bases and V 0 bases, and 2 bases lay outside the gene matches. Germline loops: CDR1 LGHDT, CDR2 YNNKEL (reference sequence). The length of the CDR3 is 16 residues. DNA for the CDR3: TGTGCCAGCAGCCAAGAACTAGCGGGGGGGGTAGAGACCCAGTACTTC. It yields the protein CASSQELAGGVETQYF.

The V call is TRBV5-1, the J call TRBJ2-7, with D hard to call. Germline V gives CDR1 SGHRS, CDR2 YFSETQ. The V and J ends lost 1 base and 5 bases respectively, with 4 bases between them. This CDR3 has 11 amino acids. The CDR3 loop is CASSLRNEQYF. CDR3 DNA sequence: TGCGCCAGCAGCTTGAGGAACGAGCAGTACTTC.

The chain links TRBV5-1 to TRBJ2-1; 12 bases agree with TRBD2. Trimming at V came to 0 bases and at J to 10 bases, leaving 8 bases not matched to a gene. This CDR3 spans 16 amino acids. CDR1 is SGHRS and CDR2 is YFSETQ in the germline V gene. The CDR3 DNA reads TGCGCCAGCAGCTTGGTGACTAGCGGGAGACCTAACGAGCAGTTCTTC. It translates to CASSLVTSGRPNEQFF.

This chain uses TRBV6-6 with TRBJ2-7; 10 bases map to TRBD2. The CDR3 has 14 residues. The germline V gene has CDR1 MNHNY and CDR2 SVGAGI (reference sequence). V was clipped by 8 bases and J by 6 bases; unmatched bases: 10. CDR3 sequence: CASSTGTSDPEQYF. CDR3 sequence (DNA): TGTGCCAGCTCCACCGGGACTAGCGACCCCGAGCAGTACTTC.

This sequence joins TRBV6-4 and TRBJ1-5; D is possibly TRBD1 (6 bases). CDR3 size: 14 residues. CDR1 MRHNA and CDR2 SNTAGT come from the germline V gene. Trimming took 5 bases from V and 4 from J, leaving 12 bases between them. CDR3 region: CASSSQGGNQPQHF. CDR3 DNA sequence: TGTGCCAGCAGTTCACAGGGAGGGAATCAGCCCCAGCATTTT.

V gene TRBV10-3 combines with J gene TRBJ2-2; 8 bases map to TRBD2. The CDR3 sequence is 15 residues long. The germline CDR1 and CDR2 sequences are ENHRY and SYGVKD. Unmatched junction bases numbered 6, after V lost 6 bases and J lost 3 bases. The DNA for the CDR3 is TGTGCCATCAGAACCGGGACTAGTCACACCGGGGAGCTGTTTTTT. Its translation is CAIRTGTSHTGELFF.

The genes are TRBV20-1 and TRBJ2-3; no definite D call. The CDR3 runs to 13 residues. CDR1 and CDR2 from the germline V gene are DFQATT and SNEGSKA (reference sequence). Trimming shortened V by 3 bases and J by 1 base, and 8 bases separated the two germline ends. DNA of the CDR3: TGCAGTGCTAGTTTCCAAGGCACAGATACGCAGTATTTT. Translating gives CSASFQGTDTQYF.

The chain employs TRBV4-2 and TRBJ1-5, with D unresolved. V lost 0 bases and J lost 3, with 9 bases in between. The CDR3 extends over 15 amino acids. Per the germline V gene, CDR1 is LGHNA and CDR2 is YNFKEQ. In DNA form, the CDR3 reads TGTGCCAGCAGCCAAGATCGACGTACCAATCAGCCCCAGCATTTT. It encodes CASSQDRRTNQPQHF.

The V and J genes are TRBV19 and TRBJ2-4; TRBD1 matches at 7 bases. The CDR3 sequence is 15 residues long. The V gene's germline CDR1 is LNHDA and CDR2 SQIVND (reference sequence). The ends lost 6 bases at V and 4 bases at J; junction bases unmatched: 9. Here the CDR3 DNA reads TGTGCCAGTAGCGAAATAGGGACAGTAAAAAACATTCAGTACTTC. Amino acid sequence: CASSEIGTVKNIQYF.

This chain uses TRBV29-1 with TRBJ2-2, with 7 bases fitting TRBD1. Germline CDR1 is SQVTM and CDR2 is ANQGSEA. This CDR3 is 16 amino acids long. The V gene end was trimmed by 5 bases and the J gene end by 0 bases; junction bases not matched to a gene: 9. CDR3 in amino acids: CSVLRTGTANTGELFF. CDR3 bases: TGCAGCGTTCTAAGAACCGGGACAGCGAACACCGGGGAGCTGTTTTTT.

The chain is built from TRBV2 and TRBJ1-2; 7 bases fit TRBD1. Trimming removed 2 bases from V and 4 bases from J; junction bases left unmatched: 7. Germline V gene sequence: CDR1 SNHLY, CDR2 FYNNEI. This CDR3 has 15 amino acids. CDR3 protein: CASSEQGVGSYGYTF. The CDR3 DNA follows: TGTGCCAGCAGTGAACAGGGGGTCGGTTCCTATGGCTACACCTTC.

CDR3 sequence (DNA): TGTGCCAGCAGCCTCCGAGACTCTGGAAACACCATATATTTT. This sequence encodes CASSLRDSGNTIYF. The chain uses TRBV5-4 and TRBJ1-3; D remains ambiguous. The CDR3 has 14 residues. V was clipped by 4 bases and J by 0 bases, with 8 bases between them. Germline CDR1 SGHNT, CDR2 YYREEE (reference sequence).

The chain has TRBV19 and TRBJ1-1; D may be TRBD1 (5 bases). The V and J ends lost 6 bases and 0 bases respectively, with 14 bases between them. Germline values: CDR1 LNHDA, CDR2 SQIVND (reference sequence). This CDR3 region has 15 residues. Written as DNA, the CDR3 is TGTGCCAGTAGCCCCCTGGAGGGGTTGAACACTGAAGCTTTCTTT. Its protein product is CASSPLEGLNTEAFF.

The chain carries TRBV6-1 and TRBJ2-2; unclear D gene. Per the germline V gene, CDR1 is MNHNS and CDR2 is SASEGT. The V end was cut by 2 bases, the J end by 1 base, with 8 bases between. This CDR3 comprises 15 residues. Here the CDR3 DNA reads TGTGCCAGCAGTGAACTGAGCAGGAACACCGGGGAGCTGTTTTTT. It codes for CASSELSRNTGELFF.

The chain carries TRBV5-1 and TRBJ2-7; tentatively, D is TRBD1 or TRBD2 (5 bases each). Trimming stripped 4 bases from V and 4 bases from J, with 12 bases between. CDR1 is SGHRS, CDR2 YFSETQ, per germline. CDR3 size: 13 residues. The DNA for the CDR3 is TGCGCCAGCAGCCCGGGACCTTCTTACGAGCAGTACTTC. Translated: CASSPGPSYEQYF.